This T cell receptor (beta chain) was identified in a study of graft-versus-host responses after intestinal transplantation. The method was immunoSEQ multiplex PCR; TCRdb's version includes in-frame clones alone and lacks a portion of them. Of 20,000 to 25,000 clones listed, 25% to 35% are singletons. Irradiated stimulators labeled with violet dye, approximately 200,000 in number, were plated with approximately 200,000 CFSE-labeled responders. Trimming took off 0 bases at V and 6 bases at J, with 21 bases between the two ends. In germline, CDR1 is LGHNT, CDR2 FRNRAP. The CDR3 consists of 17 residues.

J is TRBJ2-7 and V is TRBV12-5; D might be TRBD1 (7 bases). The sequence was obtained from a human patient who received an intestinal transplant. This material consisted of alloreactive CD8+ T cells from a mixed lymphocyte reaction culture, taken before intestinal transplant. Subset specified: CFSE-low proliferating T cells sorted from roughly six-day pre-transplant mixed lymphocyte reaction (GvH or HvG direction). In DNA, the CDR3 is TGTGCTAGTGGTTTGGTACTCGCGGGACAGATTCCCCCCGAGCAGTACTTC. Translating it yields CASGLVLAGQIPPEQYF.